The 9 T cell receptor beta chains below all came from one sample that was sequenced in a study of cytomegalovirus exposure and HLA in healthy donors. The PCR made use of 60 Vbeta and 13 Jbeta primers. Clones were sequenced by immunoSEQ multiplex PCR, and TCRdb holds only the in-frame ones, with some missing. The sample shows about 120,000 clones, about 80% of them seen only once. The sample taken for sequencing was PBMCs. The receptor source for this set is a man aged 60-69 years in good health and CMV-seropositive.

The rearrangement links TRBV15 to TRBJ2-7; weak D call: TRBD1 (5 bases). V lost 3 bases and J 6 bases, leaving 21 bases between the germline ends. Germline V gives CDR1 LNHNV, CDR2 YYDKDF (reference sequence). This CDR3 region has 16 residues. CDR3 sequence (DNA): TGTGCCACCAGCAGGGGAAGGACAAAAGGGAACTCCGAGCAGTACTTC. Translating gives CATSRGRTKGNSEQYF. The full variable domain, its missing parts supplied by reference TRBV15 and TRBJ2-7, is DAMVIQNPRYQVTQFGKPVTLSCSQTLNHNVMYWYQQKSSQAPKLLFHYYDKDFNNEADTPDNFQSRRPNTSFCFLDIRSPGLGDTAMYLCATSRGRTKGNSEQYFGPGTRLTVT.

This clone was found a few times. The DNA for the CDR3 is TGTGCCAGCAGCGCATTCAGGGGGAACACTGAAGCTTTCTTT. Translated, it gives CASSAFRGNTEAFF. The V gene is TRBV9, the J gene TRBJ1-1, with a tentative D call TRBD1 (6 bases). Trimming cost V 3 bases and J 1 base, with 10 bases left between them. Germline CDR1 and CDR2: SGDLS and YYNGEE. The CDR3 length is 14 residues. Looking up the rest from reference TRBV9 and TRBJ1-1 gives the full variable domain: DSGVTQTPKHLITATGQRVTLRCSPRSGDLSVYWYQQSLDQGLQFLIQYYNGEERAKGNILERFSAQQFPDLHSELNLSSLELGDSALYFCASSAFRGNTEAFFGQGTRLTVV.

This clone was found a few times. The chain has TRBV29-1 and TRBJ2-1; the match to TRBD1 covers 9 bases. Looked up from germline, CDR1 is SQVTM and CDR2 is ANQGSEA. The ends lost 6 bases at V and 6 bases at J; junction bases unmatched: 3. The CDR3 totals 12 residues. The CDR3 spells CSVLTGGNEQFF. CDR3 DNA: TGCAGCGTCCTGACAGGGGGCAATGAGCAGTTCTTC.

This clone was counted a few times. V is TRBV7-9 and J is TRBJ1-2; 9 positions match TRBD1. The CDR3 is made up of 14 amino acids. V lost 4 bases to trimming and J lost 8 bases; unmatched junction nucleotides: 8. Looked up from germline, CDR1 is SEHNR and CDR2 is FQNEAQ (reference sequence). The DNA for the CDR3 is TGTGCCAGCAGCTCTCCGGGACAGGGCTTCGGCTACACCTTC. Translation gives CASSSPGQGFGYTF.

This sequence joins TRBV5-1 and TRBJ2-7; 7 bases match TRBD1. With 0 bases clipped from V and 3 bases from J, the junction kept 3 bases outside the gene matches. Per germline, CDR1 SGHRS and CDR2 YFSETQ. The CDR3 length is 14 residues. The CDR3 DNA reads TGCGCCAGCAGCTTGGCCAACAGGGGCTACGAGCAGTACTTC. Protein: CASSLANRGYEQYF.

The chain recombines TRBV28 with TRBJ2-7; TRBD1 matches at 7 bases. The CDR3 is 14 amino acids. V lost 2 bases, J lost 0 bases, and 1 base stayed unmatched. Germline V gene data show CDR1 as MDHEN and CDR2 as SYDVKM. As DNA, the CDR3 is TGTGCCAGCAGTTTACACAGGGGCTCCTACGAGCAGTACTTC. Protein: CASSLHRGSYEQYF.

The chain couples TRBV5-6 to TRBJ2-5; perhaps TRBD2 as D (6 bases). Germline V gene lookup returns CDR1 SGHDT and CDR2 YYEEEE. The CDR3 runs to 15 residues. The germline V and J ends were trimmed by 2 bases and 4 bases, with 15 bases remaining between them. The CDR3 DNA reads TGTGCCAGCAGCTTCTCACAGGTTAGCGGAGAGACCCAGTACTTC. The encoded protein is CASSFSQVSGETQYF.

The chain is built from TRBV6-5 and TRBJ2-7, with a tentative D call TRBD2 (5 bases). In germline, CDR1 is MNHEY, CDR2 SVGAGI. The CDR3 consists of 13 residues. The V end was cut by 5 bases, the J end by 3 bases, with 11 bases between. CDR3 residues: CASSERRVYEQYF. DNA for the CDR3: TGTGCCAGCAGTGAACGGCGGGTCTACGAGCAGTACTTC.

This clone was recorded at least ten times. J is TRBJ1-5 and V is TRBV19; a possible D gene is TRBD1 (6 bases). With 5 bases removed from V and 7 bases from J, the gap between germline ends came to 12 bases. Germline CDR1 LNHDA, CDR2 SQIVND (reference sequence). The length of the CDR3 is 13 residues. CDR3 loop: CASSSDSRQPQHF. The CDR3 region has the DNA TGTGCCAGTAGTTCGGACAGTCGGCAGCCCCAGCATTTT.